Given below is one TCR beta chain in context. The sample belongs to a study of T cell changes during pregnancy in multiple sclerosis. The assay was immunoSEQ multiplex PCR, and TCRdb's table has in-frame clones only and misses some. Altogether tens of thousands of clones are present, 90% to 95% being singletons, with the ten largest covering 2.5% to 4%. The germline V gene encodes CDR1 WNHNN and CDR2 SYGVQD (reference sequence). The CDR3 consists of 17 residues. After removal of 5 bases from V and 7 bases from J, the junction contained 8 bases not matched to a gene. Material: CD8+ T cells from peripheral blood mononuclear cells, obtained in the second trimester of pregnancy. The chain combines TRBV10-1 with TRBJ2-1; 16 positions agree with TRBD2. The sequence derives from a female donor with multiple sclerosis, enrolled in a pregnancy study. CDR3 DNA: TGCGCCAGCAGTTCCGGGACTAGCGGGGGGGGCGGGAATGAGCAGTTCTTC. Its protein is CASSSGTSGGGGNEQFF.